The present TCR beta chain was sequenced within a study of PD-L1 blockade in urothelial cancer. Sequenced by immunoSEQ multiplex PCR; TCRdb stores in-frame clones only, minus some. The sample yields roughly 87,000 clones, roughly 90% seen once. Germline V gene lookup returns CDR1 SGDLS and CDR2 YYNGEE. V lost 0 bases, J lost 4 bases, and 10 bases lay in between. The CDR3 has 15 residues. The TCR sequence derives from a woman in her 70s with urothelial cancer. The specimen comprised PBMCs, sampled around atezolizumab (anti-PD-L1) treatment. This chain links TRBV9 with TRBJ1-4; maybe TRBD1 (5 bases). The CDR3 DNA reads TGTGCCAGCAGCGTAGCCCCAGGGTTTAATGAAAAACTGTTTTTT. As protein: CASSVAPGFNEKLFF.